These 2 T cell receptor beta chains were sequenced from one sample in a study of T-cell reconstitution after alpha-beta-depleted transplantation in children (dated by TCRdb to 2015 to 2016). The receptor library was made with PCR. Reads for this sample came from an Illumina HiSeq 2500. TCR libraries were prepared with molecular barcoding, using unique molecular identifiers to normalize TCRbeta repertoire quantification. The public reads were reprocessed in TCRdb via fastp at Q25 and MiXCR, keeping in-frame beta chains. Rows with one shared CDR3 protein collapse into an entry with the most common genes and DNA. The sample has about 72,000 distinct CDR3 sequences on record, 5.5% to 7.5% of them singletons. 2.5% of the sample is held by the ten biggest clonotypes. Sequencing was performed on PBMCs from the stem cell graft donor, taken from the stem cell graft. The receptors were gathered from a human donor who donated a stem cell graft to a child with acute lymphoblastic leukemia.

This clonotype was seen at least ten times. The chain combines TRBV5-1 with TRBJ2-2; D is possibly TRBD1 (6 bases). Germline CDR1 reads SGHRS; CDR2 reads YFSETQ. V was shortened by 0 bases and J by 5 bases, with 11 bases between the two germline ends. This CDR3 region has 15 residues. This chain's CDR3 is CASSLDGQLTGELFF. For the CDR3, the DNA is TGCGCCAGCAGCTTGGACGGACAGCTTACCGGGGAGCTGTTTTTT.

There are a few counts of this clonotype. The chain employs TRBV23-1 and TRBJ2-5; D ambiguous. TRBV23-1 is designated an ORF whose function remains uncertain. The V end was cut by 4 bases, the J end by 1 base, with 13 bases between. The CDR3 contains 15 residues. DNA of the CDR3: TGCGCCAGCAGTCGAAGAAATTCAATCCAAGAGACCCAGTACTTC. Amino acid sequence: CASSRRNSIQETQYF.